Listed below are T cell receptor beta chains from one sample, sequenced in a study of neurological immune-mediated disorders. TCRdb fed the 5' RACE reads into MiXCR, producing one record per CDR3 protein. Altogether approximately 60,000 distinct CDR3 sequences are present, 3.5% being singletons, with the ten largest covering around 3.1%. Sequencing was done on a sample of PBMCs. The receptors shown here come from a woman in her thirties with multiple sclerosis. The CDR3 runs from the conserved cysteine through the conserved F or W. The D gene is left open where the match is weak. A row's size may be missing; if present it is once, few, many or a size class.

j_call: TRBJ2-2
cdr3_length: 16
d_call: .
v_call: TRBV4-2
clone_size: many
cdr3_aa: CASSQTWEAETGELFF
cdr3_nt: TGTGCCAGCAGCCAGACGTGGGAGGCTGAGACCGGGGAGCTGTTTTTT

j_call: TRBJ1-4
cdr3_length: 14
d_call: TRBD1
v_call: TRBV10-2
clone_size: many
cdr3_aa: CASSGTGGKEKLFF
cdr3_nt: TGCGCCAGCAGTGGGACAGGGGGGAAAGAAAAACTGTTTTTT

j_call: TRBJ2-4
cdr3_length: 15
d_call: .
v_call: TRBV7-3
clone_size: many
cdr3_aa: CASCGCCWAKNIQYF
cdr3_nt: TGTGCCAGCTGTGGCTGCTGCTGGGCCAAAAACATTCAGTACTTC

j_call: TRBJ2-4
cdr3_length: 16
d_call: .
v_call: TRBV20-1
clone_size: many
cdr3_aa: CSARDDQGPGKNIQYF
cdr3_nt: TGCAGTGCTAGAGATGACCAGGGCCCAGGCAAAAACATTCAGTACTTC

j_call: TRBJ2-2
cdr3_length: 12
d_call: .
v_call: TRBV10-3
clone_size: many
cdr3_aa: CATRPSGGELFF
cdr3_nt: TGTGCCACCCGGCCCAGTGGCGGGGAGCTGTTTTTT

j_call: TRBJ2-1
cdr3_length: 15
d_call: .
v_call: TRBV15
clone_size: many
cdr3_aa: CATSRDPSSYNEQFF
cdr3_nt: TGTGCCACCAGCAGGGACCCTAGCTCCTACAATGAGCAGTTCTTC

j_call: TRBJ2-7
cdr3_length: 12
d_call: .
v_call: TRBV7-2
clone_size: many
cdr3_aa: CASSPRRYEQYF
cdr3_nt: TGTGCCAGCAGCCCCAGGAGGTACGAGCAGTACTTC

j_call: TRBJ2-2
cdr3_length: 15
d_call: .
v_call: TRBV5-1
clone_size: many
cdr3_aa: CASSLAMPPVGELFF
cdr3_nt: TGCGCCAGCAGCTTGGCGATGCCCCCGGTTGGGGAGCTGTTTTTT

j_call: TRBJ1-1
cdr3_length: 12
d_call: .
v_call: TRBV12-3/TRBV12-4
clone_size: many
cdr3_aa: CASSSTLIEAFF
cdr3_nt: TGTGCCAGCAGTTCGACCCTGATTGAAGCTTTCTTT

j_call: TRBJ1-5
cdr3_length: 15
d_call: TRBD1
v_call: TRBV5-1
clone_size: medium-sized
cdr3_aa: CASSLEPTGDQPQHF
cdr3_nt: TGCGCCAGCAGCTTGGAACCGACAGGGGATCAGCCCCAGCATTTT

j_call: TRBJ1-4
cdr3_length: 14
d_call: .
v_call: TRBV28
clone_size: many
cdr3_aa: CASSFLQGNEKLFF
cdr3_nt: TGTGCCAGCAGTTTCCTACAGGGAAATGAAAAACTGTTTTTT

j_call: TRBJ2-7
cdr3_length: 17
d_call: TRBD2
v_call: TRBV4-3
clone_size: many
cdr3_aa: CASSQVGAGGTTYEQYF
cdr3_nt: TGCGCCAGCAGCCAAGTGGGCGCGGGAGGGACTACATACGAGCAGTACTTC

j_call: TRBJ2-7
cdr3_length: 20
d_call: TRBD2
v_call: TRBV7-2
clone_size: many
cdr3_aa: CASSQTGLAGFLHGVYEQYF
cdr3_nt: TGTGCCAGCAGCCAGACCGGTCTAGCGGGATTCCTGCACGGGGTTTACGAGCAGTACTTC

j_call: TRBJ2-2
cdr3_length: 15
d_call: .
v_call: TRBV5-6
clone_size: many
cdr3_aa: CASTTGGTNTGELFF
cdr3_nt: TGTGCCAGCACCACGGGGGGCACGAACACCGGGGAGCTGTTTTTT

j_call: TRBJ1-5
cdr3_length: 13
d_call: .
v_call: TRBV15
clone_size: many
cdr3_aa: CATSKDRHQPQHF
cdr3_nt: TGTGCCACCAGCAAAGATAGGCATCAGCCCCAGCATTTT

j_call: TRBJ1-2
cdr3_length: 14
d_call: TRBD1
v_call: TRBV5-1
clone_size: many
cdr3_aa: CASAPGTGNYGYTF
cdr3_nt: TGCGCCAGTGCACCCGGGACAGGGAACTATGGCTACACCTTC

j_call: TRBJ1-2
cdr3_length: 15
d_call: .
v_call: TRBV29-1
clone_size: many
cdr3_aa: CSVQINRAPNYGYTF
cdr3_nt: TGCAGCGTCCAAATTAACAGGGCCCCTAACTATGGCTACACCTTC

j_call: TRBJ2-3
cdr3_length: 15
d_call: .
v_call: TRBV5-6
clone_size: many
cdr3_aa: CASSLRDWYTDTQYF
cdr3_nt: TGTGCCAGCAGCTTGAGGGACTGGTACACAGATACGCAGTATTTT

j_call: TRBJ1-6
cdr3_length: 14
d_call: .
v_call: TRBV20-1
clone_size: many
cdr3_aa: CSARAPDGGSPLHF
cdr3_nt: TGCAGTGCTAGAGCTCCGGACGGTGGTTCACCCCTCCACTTT

j_call: TRBJ2-4
cdr3_length: 12
d_call: .
v_call: TRBV20-1
clone_size: many
cdr3_aa: CSAEGLQKIQYF
cdr3_nt: TGCAGTGCTGAGGGACTGCAAAAAATTCAGTACTTC

j_call: TRBJ1-2
cdr3_length: 14
d_call: .
v_call: TRBV7-2
clone_size: many
cdr3_aa: CASSLGGFGYGYTF
cdr3_nt: TGTGCCAGCAGCTTGGGAGGGTTTGGCTATGGCTACACCTTC

j_call: TRBJ2-1
cdr3_length: 18
d_call: TRBD2
v_call: TRBV6-5
clone_size: few
cdr3_aa: CASSPRGGASSSYNEQFF
cdr3_nt: TGTGCCAGCAGCCCCCGCGGGGGGGCTTCGAGCTCCTACAATGAGCAGTTCTTC

j_call: TRBJ2-1
cdr3_length: 13
d_call: TRBD2
v_call: TRBV5-1
clone_size: many
cdr3_aa: CASSLEGLAEQFF
cdr3_nt: TGCGCCAGCAGCTTGGAGGGACTAGCGGAGCAGTTCTTC

j_call: TRBJ2-5
cdr3_length: 14
d_call: TRBD1
v_call: TRBV15
clone_size: many
cdr3_aa: CATSSRTGQETQYF
cdr3_nt: TGTGCCACCAGCAGCCGGACAGGACAAGAGACCCAGTACTTC

j_call: TRBJ1-6
cdr3_length: 16
d_call: .
v_call: TRBV3-1
clone_size: many
cdr3_aa: CASSQDPTIYNSPLNF
cdr3_nt: TGTGCCAGCAGCCAAGATCCGACCATCTATAATTCACCCCTCAACTTT

j_call: TRBJ1-5
cdr3_length: 14
d_call: .
v_call: TRBV7-2
clone_size: many
cdr3_aa: CASSSQGGGQPQHF
cdr3_nt: TGTGCCAGCAGCTCTCAGGGTGGCGGTCAGCCCCAGCATTTT

j_call: TRBJ2-3
cdr3_length: 14
d_call: .
v_call: TRBV15
clone_size: many
cdr3_aa: CATSSGRTTDTQYF
cdr3_nt: TGTGCCACCAGCAGTGGACGGACCACAGATACGCAGTATTTT

j_call: TRBJ2-7
cdr3_length: 13
d_call: .
v_call: TRBV5-6
clone_size: .
cdr3_aa: CASSLTRVDEQYF
cdr3_nt: TGTGCCAGCTCCCTTACCCGAGTCGACGAGCAGTACTTC

j_call: TRBJ2-2
cdr3_length: 15
d_call: .
v_call: TRBV6-1
clone_size: many
cdr3_aa: CASSDYRGGTGELFF
cdr3_nt: TGTGCCAGCAGTGACTATCGAGGGGGCACCGGGGAGCTGTTTTTT

j_call: TRBJ1-2
cdr3_length: 11
d_call: .
v_call: TRBV20-1
clone_size: many
cdr3_aa: CSARRLNGYTF
cdr3_nt: TGCAGTGCTAGACGCTTAAATGGCTACACCTTC

j_call: TRBJ2-7
cdr3_length: 16
d_call: .
v_call: TRBV28
clone_size: many
cdr3_aa: CASSTQGEGALYEQYF
cdr3_nt: TGTGCCAGCAGCACACAGGGGGAGGGTGCCCTCTACGAGCAGTACTTC

j_call: TRBJ1-5
cdr3_length: 14
d_call: .
v_call: TRBV20-1
clone_size: .
cdr3_aa: CSASRGISNQPQHF
cdr3_nt: TGCAGTGCTAGCCGGGGTATAAGCAATCAGCCCCAGCATTTT

j_call: TRBJ1-6
cdr3_length: 14
d_call: .
v_call: TRBV25-1
clone_size: .
cdr3_aa: CASSDLTTDSPLHF
cdr3_nt: TGTGCCAGCAGTGACTTGACGACGGATTCACCCCTCCACTTT

j_call: TRBJ2-3
cdr3_length: 15
d_call: .
v_call: TRBV5-1
clone_size: many
cdr3_aa: CASSLDVPGSDTQYF
cdr3_nt: TGCGCCAGCAGCTTGGACGTCCCAGGGTCAGATACGCAGTATTTT

j_call: TRBJ1-3
cdr3_length: 13
d_call: .
v_call: TRBV20-1
clone_size: many
cdr3_aa: CSAEGVTSDTIYF
cdr3_nt: TGCAGTGCCGAGGGGGTGACGAGTGACACCATATATTTT

j_call: TRBJ2-5
cdr3_length: 14
d_call: .
v_call: TRBV5-1
clone_size: many
cdr3_aa: CASSLAGGQETQYF
cdr3_nt: TGCGCCAGCAGCCTGGCCGGGGGCCAAGAGACCCAGTACTTC

j_call: TRBJ2-1
cdr3_length: 13
d_call: .
v_call: TRBV3-1
clone_size: many
cdr3_aa: CASSQVTNNEQFF
cdr3_nt: TGTGCCAGCAGCCAGGTTACTAACAATGAGCAGTTCTTC

j_call: TRBJ2-5
cdr3_length: 14
d_call: .
v_call: TRBV20-1
clone_size: many
cdr3_aa: CSARDRTARETQYF
cdr3_nt: TGCAGTGCTAGAGATCGGACAGCCCGAGAGACCCAGTACTTC

j_call: TRBJ2-5
cdr3_length: 12
d_call: .
v_call: TRBV28
clone_size: once
cdr3_aa: CASSPKLRTQYF
cdr3_nt: TGTGCCAGCAGCCCAAAGCTACGAACCCAGTACTTC

j_call: TRBJ1-6
cdr3_length: 14
d_call: .
v_call: TRBV25-1
clone_size: many
cdr3_aa: CASSDLTPDSPLHF
cdr3_nt: TGTGCCAGCAGTGACTTGACGCCGGATTCACCCCTCCACTTT

j_call: TRBJ1-1
cdr3_length: 14
d_call: .
v_call: TRBV6-2/TRBV6-3
clone_size: few
cdr3_aa: CASSYLELNTEAFF
cdr3_nt: TGTGCCAGCAGTTATTTAGAATTGAACACTGAAGCTTTCTTT

j_call: TRBJ1-5
cdr3_length: 14
d_call: .
v_call: TRBV2
clone_size: few
cdr3_aa: CASNAINSNQPQNF
cdr3_nt: TGTGCCAGCAATGCTATCAATAGCAATCAGCCCCAGAATTTT

j_call: TRBJ2-3
cdr3_length: 15
d_call: .
v_call: TRBV7-9
clone_size: many
cdr3_aa: CASSPRSGSTDTQYF
cdr3_nt: TGTGCCAGCAGCCCAAGGAGCGGCTCAACAGATACGCAGTATTTT

j_call: TRBJ2-7
cdr3_length: 14
d_call: .
v_call: TRBV7-9
clone_size: many
cdr3_aa: CASSSDRRPIEQYF
cdr3_nt: TGTGCCAGCAGCTCGGACAGAAGGCCCATCGAGCAGTACTTC

j_call: TRBJ1-4
cdr3_length: 14
d_call: TRBD1
v_call: TRBV6-6
clone_size: many
cdr3_aa: CASSRQGRGEKLFF
cdr3_nt: TGTGCCAGCAGTCGACAGGGTAGGGGTGAAAAACTGTTTTTT

j_call: TRBJ2-7
cdr3_length: 16
d_call: TRBD2
v_call: TRBV6-5
clone_size: many
cdr3_aa: CASSRGLAETSYEQYF
cdr3_nt: TGTGCCAGCAGCCGTGGACTAGCGGAAACTTCCTACGAGCAGTACTTC

j_call: TRBJ1-1
cdr3_length: 15
d_call: .
v_call: TRBV5-1
clone_size: many
cdr3_aa: CASSLVVLGLGEAFF
cdr3_nt: TGCGCCAGCAGCTTGGTGGTACTCGGGCTGGGTGAAGCTTTCTTT

j_call: TRBJ2-1
cdr3_length: 15
d_call: .
v_call: TRBV5-1
clone_size: few
cdr3_aa: CASSRQDTSYNEQFF
cdr3_nt: TGCGCCAGCAGCCGACAGGACACCTCCTACAATGAGCAGTTCTTC

j_call: TRBJ1-2
cdr3_length: 12
d_call: .
v_call: TRBV18
clone_size: many
cdr3_aa: CASEGFDYGYTF
cdr3_nt: TGTGCATCGGAGGGTTTCGACTATGGCTACACCTTC

j_call: TRBJ2-7
cdr3_length: 16
d_call: .
v_call: TRBV10-3
clone_size: .
cdr3_aa: CAISERPAGASHEQYF
cdr3_nt: TGTGCCATCAGTGAAAGGCCGGCAGGGGCCTCCCACGAGCAGTACTTC

j_call: TRBJ2-7
cdr3_length: 11
d_call: .
v_call: TRBV20-1
clone_size: many
cdr3_aa: CSAAVGYEQYF
cdr3_nt: TGCAGCGCAGCCGTCGGCTACGAGCAGTACTTC

j_call: TRBJ1-1
cdr3_length: 10
d_call: .
v_call: TRBV12-3/TRBV12-4
clone_size: many
cdr3_aa: CARTGLSAFF
cdr3_nt: TGTGCCAGAACGGGACTTTCAGCTTTCTTT

j_call: TRBJ2-3
cdr3_length: 19
d_call: TRBD1
v_call: TRBV3-1
clone_size: many
cdr3_aa: CASSQDPLDRGQSTDTQYF
cdr3_nt: TGTGCCAGCAGCCAAGACCCTCTCGACAGGGGGCAGTCCACAGATACGCAGTATTTT

j_call: TRBJ2-1
cdr3_length: 15
d_call: TRBD2
v_call: TRBV27
clone_size: many
cdr3_aa: CASSPLAGGLYEQFF
cdr3_nt: TGTGCCAGCAGTCCCCTAGCGGGAGGTCTCTATGAGCAGTTCTTC

j_call: TRBJ1-5
cdr3_length: 14
d_call: TRBD1
v_call: TRBV20-1
clone_size: .
cdr3_aa: CSAMPTGKSQPQHF
cdr3_nt: TGCAGTGCTATGCCGACAGGGAAGAGTCAGCCCCAGCATTTT

j_call: TRBJ2-7
cdr3_length: 15
d_call: .
v_call: TRBV20-1
clone_size: many
cdr3_aa: CSARVGGAGSYEQYF
cdr3_nt: TGCAGTGCTAGAGTCGGGGGCGCCGGATCCTACGAGCAGTACTTC

j_call: TRBJ2-3
cdr3_length: 15
d_call: TRBD2
v_call: TRBV20-1
clone_size: many
cdr3_aa: CSAPSGGAGTDTQYF
cdr3_nt: TGCAGTGCCCCTAGCGGGGGGGCCGGGACAGATACGCAGTATTTT